Listed here are 17 T cell receptor beta chains from one sample, sequenced in a study of T cell repertoires in cytomegalovirus infection. TCRdb re-derived calls from the reads in MiXCR, one entry per CDR3 protein. The table records almost 500,000 distinct CDR3 sequences, roughly 12% of them present only once. What was sequenced was PBMCs. The receptor set was obtained from a human donor in good health (CMV status not recorded). Some clones in this sample may be carry-over from other donors' samples.

The chain uses TRBV20-1 and TRBJ2-5; the D gene is possibly TRBD1 (6 bases). V lost 0 bases and J lost 7, with 12 bases in between. Germline CDR1 reads DFQATT; CDR2 reads SNEGSKA (reference sequence). The CDR3 has 13 residues. The CDR3 is CSARDEGVGTQYF. Written as DNA, the CDR3 is TGCAGTGCTAGAGATGAGGGGGTTGGGACCCAGTACTTC.

This clonotype was counted many times. This sequence joins TRBV7-2 and TRBJ1-1; D ambiguous. CDR1 SGHTA and CDR2 FQGNSA come from the germline V gene. This CDR3 has 12 residues. Here the CDR3 DNA reads TGTGGTGCCCAGAGTTTGAACACTGAAGCTTTCTTT. This gives the protein CGAQSLNTEAFF.

This clonotype was seen repeatedly, ten times or more. The gene calls are TRBV5-6 and TRBJ1-2; no firm D call. Per the germline V gene, CDR1 is SGHDT and CDR2 is YYEEEE. The CDR3 contains 17 residues. Deletions cut 0 bases from V and 8 bases from J, with 23 bases between. The CDR3 spells CASSLVLTWRTPDGYTF. The CDR3, as DNA: TGTGCCAGCAGCTTGGTCCTCACATGGAGGACTCCAGACGGCTACACCTTC.

The chain recombines TRBV20-1 with TRBJ2-1; TRBD1 might be the D (5 bases). Germline V lookup: CDR1 DFQATT, CDR2 SNEGSKA (reference sequence). CDR3 length equals 12 residues. CDR3 amino acids: CSDSLRNNEQFF. CDR3 coding DNA: TGCAGCGACAGTCTTAGGAACAATGAGCAGTTCTTC.

The rearrangement links TRBV29-1 to TRBJ2-5; a possible D gene is TRBD1 (6 bases). Deletions cut 5 bases from V and 3 bases from J, with 10 bases between. The CDR3 sequence is 12 residues long. Germline CDR1 is SQVTM and CDR2 is ANQGSEA. This CDR3 is CSVKAGEETQYF. The CDR3 nucleotides are TGCAGCGTTAAAGCAGGGGAAGAGACCCAGTACTTC.

This clonotype was recorded many times. The chain links TRBV10-3 to TRBJ2-7; D is possibly TRBD1 (6 bases). The germline V and J ends were trimmed by 0 bases and 3 bases, with 12 bases remaining between them. The CDR3 length is 15 residues. Germline V gives CDR1 ENHRY, CDR2 SYGVKD. The CDR3 nucleotides are TGTGCCATCAGTGAGTCTGGGACACGGGGCTACGAGCAGTACTTC. It is translated as CAISESGTRGYEQYF.

The chain is built from TRBV4-2 and TRBJ2-3; 10 bases map to TRBD1. CDR3 length equals 16 residues. Trimming at V came to 4 bases and at J to 4 bases, leaving 8 bases not matched to a gene. Germline V gene data show CDR1 as LGHNA and CDR2 as YNFKEQ. CDR3 amino acids: CASSPIGTGEADTQYF. The CDR3 DNA reads as TGTGCCAGCAGCCCTATCGGGACAGGGGAAGCAGATACGCAGTATTTT.

This clonotype has ten or more counts. The chain combines TRBV5-4 with TRBJ1-1; a possible D gene is TRBD1 (6 bases). This CDR3 region has 12 residues. Germline values: CDR1 SGHNT, CDR2 YYREEE (reference sequence). The V end lost 4 bases, the J end lost 8 bases, and 12 bases lay between the germline ends. The CDR3 region is CASSRTEGEAFF. Written as DNA, the CDR3 is TGTGCCAGCAGCCGGACAGAAGGGGAAGCTTTCTTT.

The table lists this clonotype with a few counts. This rearrangement joins TRBV5-4 to TRBJ2-7, with 7 bases fitting TRBD1. The CDR3 length is 14 residues. J lost 5 bases, V lost 0 bases, and 5 bases had no gene match. Germline CDR1 is SGHNT and CDR2 is YYREEE (reference sequence). CDR3 in DNA: TGTGCCAGCAGCTTGGTAGACAGGGCAGACGAGCAGTACTTC. Residues: CASSLVDRADEQYF.

This clonotype was seen ten or more times. J is TRBJ2-1 and V is TRBV4-2; D uncertain. Trimming shortened V by 0 bases and J by 5 bases, and 8 bases separated the two germline ends. Germline lookup yields CDR1 LGHNA and CDR2 YNFKEQ. The CDR3 sequence is 14 residues long. CDR3 coding DNA: TGTGCCAGCAGCCAAGATGGCCGGCACAATGAGCAGTTCTTC. Its translation is CASSQDGRHNEQFF.

This clonotype was observed many times. The rearrangement links TRBV4-2 to TRBJ1-2; D is unclear. Per the germline V gene, CDR1 is LGHNA and CDR2 is YNFKEQ. This CDR3 has 16 residues. Trimming removed 0 bases at V and 6 bases at J, with 17 bases between. The CDR3 reads CASSQESMPFRDGYTF. CDR3 DNA: TGTGCCAGCAGCCAAGAGTCCATGCCTTTTAGGGATGGCTACACCTTC.

This clonotype was detected many times. The chain carries TRBV11-2 and TRBJ2-2, with unresolved D. V lost 3 bases and J 3 bases, leaving 11 bases between the germline ends. CDR1 and CDR2 (germline): SGHAT, FQNNGV. This CDR3 is built from 15 residues. The CDR3 is CASSLWVFDTGELFF. The CDR3 bases are TGTGCCAGCAGCTTGTGGGTCTTTGACACCGGGGAGCTGTTTTTT.

This clonotype was observed many times. The chain is built from TRBV7-9 and TRBJ1-2, with a possible D match to TRBD1 (5 bases). The CDR3 loop spans 12 amino acids. V lost 1 base and J 8 bases, leaving 8 bases between the germline ends. Germline-derived CDR1 and CDR2 are SEHNR and FQNEAQ (reference sequence). The DNA for the CDR3 is TGTGCCAGCAGCTTAGTTAGGGGCGGCTACACCTTC. Translating it yields CASSLVRGGYTF.

This clonotype was observed at least ten times. V is TRBV9 and J is TRBJ2-3; 9 positions agree with TRBD2. With 4 bases clipped from V and 4 bases from J, the junction kept 13 bases outside the gene matches. The CDR3 loop spans 17 amino acids. Looked up from germline, CDR1 is SGDLS and CDR2 is YYNGEE. The CDR3: CASSPTSGSQKADTQYF. For the CDR3, the DNA is TGTGCCAGCAGCCCGACTAGCGGCTCTCAAAAGGCAGATACGCAGTATTTT.

This clonotype occurred many times. The chain combines TRBV19 with TRBJ1-5; D is perhaps TRBD1 (5 bases). The germline V gene has CDR1 LNHDA and CDR2 SQIVND (reference sequence). Trimming shortened V by 3 bases and J by 8 bases, and 14 bases separated the two germline ends. This CDR3 comprises 14 residues. The CDR3 DNA sequence: TGTGCCAGTAGTATTTGGCAGGGAGGCAAGCCCCAGCATTTT. Translating it yields CASSIWQGGKPQHF.

This clonotype has only a few counts. The chain uses TRBV10-3 and TRBJ1-1, with a tentative D call TRBD1 (5 bases). Germline V CDR1 and CDR2: ENHRY, SYGVKD. The CDR3 has 11 residues. V was shortened by 4 bases and J by 7 bases, with 7 bases between the two germline ends. The CDR3 sequence is CAISGTGEAFF. DNA for the CDR3: TGTGCCATCAGTGGTACAGGTGAAGCTTTCTTT.

This clonotype occurred many times. This chain links TRBV5-4 with TRBJ2-7; 9 nucleotides agree with TRBD2. Trimming cost V 2 bases and J 5 bases; bases outside gene matches: 8. Germline CDR1 reads SGHNT; CDR2 reads YYREEE (reference sequence). The CDR3 is made up of 15 amino acids. The CDR3 is CASSFPGLASHEQYF. The CDR3 region has the DNA TGTGCCAGCAGCTTCCCGGGACTAGCTTCCCACGAGCAGTACTTC.